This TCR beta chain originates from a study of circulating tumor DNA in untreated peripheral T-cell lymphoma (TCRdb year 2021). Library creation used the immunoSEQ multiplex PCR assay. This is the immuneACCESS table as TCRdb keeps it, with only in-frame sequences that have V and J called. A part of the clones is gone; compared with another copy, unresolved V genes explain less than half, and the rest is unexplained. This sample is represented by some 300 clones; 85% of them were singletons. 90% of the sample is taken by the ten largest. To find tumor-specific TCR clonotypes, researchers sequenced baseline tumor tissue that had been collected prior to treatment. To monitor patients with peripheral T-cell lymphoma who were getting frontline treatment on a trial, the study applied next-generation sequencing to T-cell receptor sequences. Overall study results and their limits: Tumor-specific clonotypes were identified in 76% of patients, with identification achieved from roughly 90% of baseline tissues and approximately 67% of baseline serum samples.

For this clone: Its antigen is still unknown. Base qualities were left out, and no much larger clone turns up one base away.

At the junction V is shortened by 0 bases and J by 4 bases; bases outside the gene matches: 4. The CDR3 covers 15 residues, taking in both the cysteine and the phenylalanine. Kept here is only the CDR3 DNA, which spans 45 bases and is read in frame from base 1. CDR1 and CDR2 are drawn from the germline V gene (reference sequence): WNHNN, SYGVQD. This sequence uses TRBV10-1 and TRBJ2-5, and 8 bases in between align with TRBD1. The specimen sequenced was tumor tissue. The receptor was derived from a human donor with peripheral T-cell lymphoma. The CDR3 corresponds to CASSESTGARETQYF. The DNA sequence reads TGCGCCAGCAGTGAGTCGACAGGGGCGCGAGAGACCCAGTACTTC.